Listed below are T cell receptor beta chains from one sample, sequenced in a study of T cells expressing NK-cell markers. TCRdb reprocessed the 5' RACE reads, keeping one entry per CDR3 protein, no DNA. The sample has approximately 440,000 distinct CDR3 sequences. The material sequenced was blood T cells: a sorted CD56 or NKG2C T cell subset, CD4+ or CD8+ T cells, or bulk PBMC T cells (not recorded which). Every receptor here comes from a woman between 45 and 65 years old in good health. The CDR3 runs from the conserved cysteine through the conserved F or W.

TRBV11-2,TRBJ2-7,CASSSLFQVPPAEQYF
TRBV3-1,TRBJ2-1,CASSQDLAGTEQFF
TRBV27,TRBJ1-1,CASQQSRGITEAFF
TRBV24-1,TRBJ2-7,CATSASRAGSSYEQYF
TRBV28,TRBJ1-1,CASIPGVGKDEAFF
TRBV29-1,TRBJ2-4,CSVDRGGNIQYF
TRBV12-3/TRBV12-4,TRBJ1-1,CASSSSPGEREAFF
TRBV2,TRBJ2-7,CASSFTGKSSGEQYF
TRBV6-6,TRBJ2-5,CASSITSGSTETQYF
TRBV3-1,TRBJ2-3,CASSLGLTPSDTQYF
TRBV5-1,TRBJ2-1,CASSLFVSAGRVNEQFF
TRBV12-3/TRBV12-4,TRBJ2-3,CASSPFQDTQYF
TRBV20-1,TRBJ2-5,CSARLAGETQYF
TRBV7-8,TRBJ1-5,CASSLRWEISNQPQHF
TRBV7-3,TRBJ1-5,CAILPQLYQPQHF
TRBV12-3/TRBV12-4,TRBJ2-7,CASSLASGEQYF
TRBV3-1,TRBJ2-1,CASSQDLAGGGYNEQFF
TRBV7-6,TRBJ2-5,CASSLSGGMLETQYF
TRBV5-1,TRBJ2-4,CASSLLGGRGAKNIQYF
TRBV5-4,TRBJ2-2,CASKIGPETGELFF
TRBV19,TRBJ2-1,CASSGLTSGAGQFF
TRBV7-2,TRBJ1-6,CASSSRISSYNSPLHF
TRBV15,TRBJ1-4,CATSRGGEGAEKLFF
TRBV6-1,TRBJ1-2,CASSLDPGTGYGYTF
TRBV18,TRBJ2-1,CASSPPGFSYNEQFF
TRBV14,TRBJ2-3,CASSRRTGGVRVSSTDTQYF
TRBV20-1,TRBJ2-2,CSARGAGKPTGELFF
TRBV4-1,TRBJ2-5,CASSQYIGLAGSETQYF
TRBV12-3/TRBV12-4,TRBJ2-7,CASKAPKETGSPEQYF
TRBV12-3/TRBV12-4,TRBJ1-1,CASSLSRTDQGAFF
TRBV5-4,TRBJ1-1,CASSPPTGPEAFF
TRBV18,TRBJ2-3,CASSNPKVAQYF
TRBV10-3,TRBJ1-1,CAISVKAANTEAFF
TRBV3-1,TRBJ2-1,CASSERGNGPFF
TRBV6-6,TRBJ1-2,CASSYQGNYGYTF
TRBV5-1,TRBJ1-1,CASSLGGGWDTDTEAFF
TRBV20-1,TRBJ1-4,CSARDLSDREGSATNEKLFF
TRBV12-3/TRBV12-4,TRBJ1-2,CASSFLGFYGYTF
TRBV10-3,TRBJ1-6,CAISAGGGLKTLHF
TRBV12-3/TRBV12-4,TRBJ1-1,CATSPSGRTEAFF
TRBV5-1,TRBJ2-1,CASSPTWGRELFNEQFF
TRBV10-1,TRBJ2-2,CASSRGGPRWTGELFF
TRBV11-2,TRBJ2-1,CASSLNPGVYNEQFF
TRBV12-3/TRBV12-4,TRBJ2-1,CASSLDLGDNEQFF
TRBV3-1,TRBJ2-5,CASSQGRLASETQYF
TRBV29-1,TRBJ2-5,CSVVDLKETQYF
TRBV29-1,TRBJ2-7,CSVRTVHFYEQYF
TRBV5-8,TRBJ2-1,CASSLVAGGRDEQFF
TRBV20-1,TRBJ1-2,CSATGGDHGYTF
TRBV5-1,TRBJ2-2,CASSWGGLAGDQTGELFF
TRBV20-1,TRBJ1-1,CSASQGQFEAFF
TRBV6-2/TRBV6-3,TRBJ2-5,CASRRELWETQYF
TRBV5-1,TRBJ2-2,CASSPPAGGRGELFF
TRBV5-1,TRBJ2-7,CASSLSGSPGGQYF